Included here is one T cell receptor (beta chain) sequence, with context. Its antigen is as yet unknown. This sample is part of a study of cytomegalovirus exposure and HLA in healthy donors. Study context: There were around 390 genotyped donors. Of these, roughly 80% fell in the genetic ancestry cluster associated with self-reported Caucasian donors. General observations from the study: 16,951 TCR beta sequences were associated with HLA alleles at 0.05 false discovery rate in a later analysis. Cytomegalovirus-associated status was assigned to about 160 TCR beta chains.

Germline V gives CDR1 WNHNN, CDR2 SYGVQD (reference sequence). V lost 3 bases to trimming and J lost 2 bases, with 19 bases between them. The CDR3 runs to 17 residues. PCR used 60 Vbeta primers and 13 Jbeta primers. Original analysis: A follow-up analysis tallied around 80 million unique TCR beta chains, about 10 million shared. Profiling relied on immunoSEQ multiplex PCR, and the TCRdb table lists in-frame clones only, not all of them. The V and J calls and clone size are taken from that table; D and trimming were inferred from the DNA. Of about 130,000 clones in the sample, around 73% are singletons; the top ten hold 0.95% to 1.5%.

The J gene is TRBJ1-2, the V gene TRBV10-1; D is undetermined. The sequence came from a man aged 45-60 years in good health and CMV-seronegative. The sequenced sample was PBMCs. The chain's CDR3 is CASSEVPARAANYGYTF. As DNA, the CDR3 is TGCGCCAGCAGTGAAGTCCCAGCACGAGCGGCCAACTATGGCTACACCTTC.